This note documents a single TCR beta chain sequence. The CDR3 is made up of 16 amino acids. Germline V gene sequence: CDR1 SGHRS, CDR2 YFSETQ. V was cut by 0 bases and J by 7 bases, with 19 bases left in between. The sample comes from a study of T-cell memory formation after mild COVID-19. In TCRdb, the 5' RACE reads were re-called with MiXCR into one record per CDR3 protein. The sample lists more than 400,000 distinct CDR3 sequences; roughly 20% were seen once. The sample was PBMCs or a T cell subset sorted from them (not recorded which). The origin of this receptor is an adult woman who had mild COVID-19 (a few samples of this study predate the infection). Cell type and time point are not known. The rearrangement uses TRBV5-1 and TRBJ1-1; the D is unclear. CDR3 sequence (DNA): TGCGCCAGCAGCTTGGCCGGTGTAGGGTATCCGAATGAAGCTTTCTTT. Translated, it gives CASSLAGVGYPNEAFF.